These T cell receptor beta chains were read from a single sample in a study of beta chain features in type 1 diabetes. Using immunoSEQ multiplex PCR, the repertoire was profiled, and TCRdb retains in-frame clones only, with some absent. The sample includes about 360,000 clones, approximately 12% of them seen just once. Sequencing was performed on naive CD4+ T cells from blood. The receptors were sampled from a woman under 30 with type 1 diabetes. The CDR3 runs from the conserved cysteine through the conserved F or W. A D gene is named only where the DNA matches it firmly. Size values are once, few and many counts, or a class for expanded clones, and some rows have none.

J gene: TRBJ1-5
V gene: TRBV5-6
clone size: NA
D gene: NA
CDR3 protein: CASSSYQPQHF

J gene: TRBJ1-5
V gene: TRBV9
clone size: NA
D gene: NA
CDR3 protein: CASSGGGSNQPQHF

J gene: TRBJ2-7
V gene: TRBV7-2
clone size: NA
D gene: TRBD1
CDR3 protein: CASTPPGQRYEQYF

J gene: TRBJ2-1
V gene: TRBV9
clone size: NA
D gene: TRBD2
CDR3 protein: CASSPTTSGWLEQFF

J gene: TRBJ1-4
V gene: TRBV11-2
clone size: NA
D gene: NA
CDR3 protein: CASSPYGGGNEKLFF

J gene: TRBJ1-1
V gene: TRBV4-2
clone size: NA
D gene: NA
CDR3 protein: CASSQETRGTEAFF

J gene: TRBJ2-1
V gene: TRBV29-1
clone size: NA
D gene: NA
CDR3 protein: CSVEDLLGGYNEQFF

J gene: TRBJ1-2
V gene: TRBV6-5
clone size: few
D gene: NA
CDR3 protein: CASSLQGSGGYTF

J gene: TRBJ2-5
V gene: TRBV4-1
clone size: NA
D gene: TRBD2
CDR3 protein: CASSQGRGGIKTQYF

J gene: TRBJ1-4
V gene: TRBV9
clone size: few
D gene: NA
CDR3 protein: CASSEGWGVEKLFF

J gene: TRBJ1-3
V gene: TRBV30
clone size: NA
D gene: NA
CDR3 protein: CAWSITASGNTIYF